The sequence of this T cell receptor beta chain was determined in a study of T cells in Graves' hyperthyroidism and ophthalmopathy (dated by TCRdb to between 2018 and 2021). About the full investigation: Peripheral blood samples were taken at the time of initial diagnosis, prior to any treatment. To identify TCR V-J signatures that set the groups apart, the researchers used a discovery cohort of 100 patients, made up of 40 to 45 with Graves' ophthalmopathy and about 60 with stable Graves' hyperthyroidism. Whether ophthalmopathy could be predicted prospectively was tested in an independent validation cohort made up of 18 to 20 hyperthyroidism patients plus 17 patients who later progressed to ophthalmopathy. The 100 or so discovery patients were randomly split 7:3 into training and test sets. Thyroid tissue and blood T-cell repertoires from six Graves' hyperthyroidism patients were also compared in the study. Following sampling, methimazole starting at 30 mg daily was given to hyperthyroidism patients, and high-dose intravenous methylprednisolone was given to ophthalmopathy patients. The paper reports TCR Vbeta CDR3 sequencing of approximately 140 peripheral blood samples: some 41 ophthalmopathy, roughly 80 hyperthyroidism and around 17 progressor patients. Study-level results and caveats: No statistical method was used to fix the sample size in advance, and group allocation was not hidden from the investigators. In validation, the model predicted progression to ophthalmopathy a median of roughly six months before onset, with roughly 70% sensitivity and 72.22% specificity. A model built on a 13 V-J signature distinguished ophthalmopathy from stable hyperthyroidism, reaching around 90% sensitivity and about 81% specificity in cross-validation and 80%/75% in testing. Most expanded thyroid clonotypes (frequency above 0.001) were also detected in blood, a finding suggesting that blood repertoires may reflect thyroid immune responses.

TCR beta CDR3 regions were amplified from RNA transcripts. For the first round of RT-PCR on the TCR CDR3, the HTBI primer set was used together with the Qiagen OneStep RT-PCR kit. A second multiplex PCR round built the libraries, followed by size selection and purification. Sequencing of the libraries was done on an Illumina HiSeq2000 using paired-end 100 bp reads. In the authors' own workflow: SOAPnuke was used to process the raw data, with reads discarded if the reads contained adapters or uncalled bases, had a mean Phred below 15, or lacked an exact constant-primer or identifier match. COPE v1.2.5 was used to merge the high-quality paired reads, and each unique nucleotide sequence was defined as a clonotype. MiTCR v1.1 was used to align the clonotypes against IMGT TRBV, TRBD and TRBJ reference segments. Only V-J combinations with frequency above 0.0001, covering roughly 99% of repertoires, were analysed. A TCS score was defined as the ratio of F50 (clonal expansion) to E x V (chaos), with BLOSUM62-based TCRdist applied between CDR3 peptides within each V-J. Welch's t-statistics and random forest reduced 500 to 550 V-J features to roughly 13, which were used in a naive Bayes classifier (R e1071). TCRdb reprocessed the public reads (quality trimming at Q25 with fastp, clone calling with MiXCR) and kept in-frame beta chains. Rows with a matching CDR3 protein are joined into one entry that keeps the most common DNA and genes. V and J calls and clone size were set by TCRdb, not the authors. Present in this sample are some 350,000 distinct CDR3 sequences, roughly 15% of which were seen just once. The top ten clonotypes cover 30% to 40% of the sample.

Ophthalmopathy patients had moderately to severely active disease, with a Clinical Activity Score of 3 or more, a NOSPECS grade of 4 or more, and a disease duration of less than 3 months. Any patient with an uncontrolled infection, another autoimmune disease, pregnancy or lactation was excluded. Diagnoses were based on clinical symptoms, serum thyroxine and TRAb, thyroid ultrasound and orbital computed tomography. PBMCs were separated from under 12 ml of fresh peripheral blood using Ficoll-Paque density gradient centrifugation. Total RNA was extracted with Trizol reagent, and quality was checked on an Agilent 2100 Bioanalyzer. For this clonotype: Its antigen is currently not known. No qualities accompany the bases; no much larger clone lies one base away.

CDR1 and CDR2, looked up from the germline V gene (reference sequence), are MNHEY and SMNVEV. Its CDR3 holds 14 amino acids, cysteine through phenylalanine. Only the CDR3 portion is preserved as DNA: 42 bases, with reading frame beginning at the first base. V trim: 3 bases; J trim: 3 bases; unmatched bases: 2. This receptor chain uses TRBV27 and TRBJ2-5, with TRBD2 identical over 9 junction bases. Sequences were obtained from blood. The receptor's source is a woman in her thirties or forties with Graves' ophthalmopathy. The CDR3 reads CASSFLAGKETQYF. The bases read TGTGCCAGCAGTTTTCTAGCGGGGAAAGAGACCCAGTACTTC.